This T cell receptor (beta chain) is drawn from a study of blood T cells in healthy people across ages. Broader study findings: PBMC samples, being unsorted, prevented any conclusive comparison of naive and antigen-experienced cells. The fall in TCR beta diversity per million T cells was roughly linear with age.

Per germline, CDR1 SGHAT and CDR2 FQNNGV. CDR3 length: 15 amino acids. Trimming took 1 base from V and 7 from J; bases not matched to a gene: 5. With a J-beta primer mix and a sample-barcoded 5' primer, a second PCR ran roughly 6 to 12 cycles. TCRdb reanalysed the 5' RACE reads using MiXCR and keeps one entry per CDR3 protein. The table has more than 650,000 distinct CDR3 sequences, approximately 53% seen once. With regard to this clonotype: Its cognate antigen is unknown.

This chain joins TRBV11-2 and TRBJ2-7, with 12 bases matching TRBD2. The sequence was collected from a man aged 80 or over in good health. The sample consisted of blood. In DNA form, the CDR3 reads TGTGCCAGCAGCTTAGCGACTAGCGGGAGTCGGGAGCAGTACTTC. It codes for CASSLATSGSREQYF.